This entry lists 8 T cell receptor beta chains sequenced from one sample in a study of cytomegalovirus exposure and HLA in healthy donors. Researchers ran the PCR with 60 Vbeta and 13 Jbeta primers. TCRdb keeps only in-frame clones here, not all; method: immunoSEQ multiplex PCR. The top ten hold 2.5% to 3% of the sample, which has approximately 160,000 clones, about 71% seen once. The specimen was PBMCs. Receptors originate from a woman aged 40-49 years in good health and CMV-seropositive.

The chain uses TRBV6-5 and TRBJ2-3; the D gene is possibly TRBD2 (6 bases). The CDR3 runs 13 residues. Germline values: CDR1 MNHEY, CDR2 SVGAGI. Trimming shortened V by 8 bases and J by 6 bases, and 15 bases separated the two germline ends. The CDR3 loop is CASGVTRVDTQYF. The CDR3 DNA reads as TGTGCCAGCGGGGTGACTAGGGTTGATACGCAGTATTTT.

The CDR3 coding sequence is TGCGCCAGCAGCTTGGGTCTAACCACAGATACGCAGTATTTT. Its translation: CASSLGLTTDTQYF. The chain is built from TRBV5-1 and TRBJ2-3; D is unresolved. In germline, CDR1 is SGHRS, CDR2 YFSETQ. CDR3 size: 14 residues. V dropped 0 bases and J dropped 2 bases, with 7 bases sitting between them. The full variable domain, rest sourced from reference TRBV5-1 and TRBJ2-3, is KAGVTQTPRYLIKTRGQQVTLSCSPISGHRSVSWYQQTPGQGLQFLFEYFSETQRNKGNFPGRFSGRQFSNSRSEMNVSTLELGDSALYLCASSLGLTTDTQYFGPGTRLTVL.

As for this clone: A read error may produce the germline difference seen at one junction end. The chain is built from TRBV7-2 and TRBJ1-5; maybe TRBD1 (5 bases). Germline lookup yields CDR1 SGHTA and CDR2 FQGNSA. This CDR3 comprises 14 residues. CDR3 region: CASSLGQGNQPQNF. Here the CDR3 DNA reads TGTGCCAGCAGCTTAGGCCAGGGCAATCAGCCCCAGAATTTT.

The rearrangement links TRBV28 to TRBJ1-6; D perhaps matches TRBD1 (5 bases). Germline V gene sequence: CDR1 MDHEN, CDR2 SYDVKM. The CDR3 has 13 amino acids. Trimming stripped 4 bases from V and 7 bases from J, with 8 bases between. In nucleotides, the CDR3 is TGTGCCAGCAGTTCAGGGTGGAATTCACCCCTCCACTTT. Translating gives CASSSGWNSPLHF. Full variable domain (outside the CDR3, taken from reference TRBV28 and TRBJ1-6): DVKVTQSSRYLVKRTGEKVFLECVQDMDHENMFWYRQDPGLGLRLIYFSYDVKMKEKGDIPEGYSVSREKKERFSLILESASTNQTSMYLCASSSGWNSPLHFGNGTRLTVT.

CDR3 region: CASSSGAGTSEQYF. The CDR3 bases are TGTGCCAGCAGCAGTGGGGCCGGGACAAGCGAGCAGTACTTC. This chain joins TRBV13 and TRBJ2-7; D possibly corresponds to TRBD1 (6 bases). V lost 5 bases and J 6 bases, leaving 17 bases between the germline ends. Per germline, CDR1 PRHDT and CDR2 FYEKMQ (reference sequence). This CDR3 has 14 amino acids.

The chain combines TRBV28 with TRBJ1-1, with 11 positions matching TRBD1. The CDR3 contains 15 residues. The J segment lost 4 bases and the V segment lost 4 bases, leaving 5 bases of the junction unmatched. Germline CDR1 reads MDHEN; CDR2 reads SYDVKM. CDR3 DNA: TGTGCCAGCAGTTCCGGACAGGGGGCGCCCACTGAAGCTTTCTTT. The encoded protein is CASSSGQGAPTEAFF.

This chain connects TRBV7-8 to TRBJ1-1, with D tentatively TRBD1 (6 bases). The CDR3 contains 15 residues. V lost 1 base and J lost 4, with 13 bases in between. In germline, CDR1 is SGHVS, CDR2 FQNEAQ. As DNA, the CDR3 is TGTGCCAGCAGCTTAGTTCAGGGGATTGGCACTGAAGCTTTCTTT. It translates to CASSLVQGIGTEAFF.

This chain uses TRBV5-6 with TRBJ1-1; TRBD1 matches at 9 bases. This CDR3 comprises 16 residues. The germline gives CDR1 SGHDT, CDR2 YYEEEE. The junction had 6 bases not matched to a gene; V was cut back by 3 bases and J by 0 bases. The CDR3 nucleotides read TGTGCCAGCAGCTCATCCGGGACAGGGTTGAACACTGAAGCTTTCTTT. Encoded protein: CASSSSGTGLNTEAFF.